This T cell receptor (beta chain) was sequenced during a study of T-cell memory formation after mild COVID-19 (dated by TCRdb to about 2021). Describing the broader study: TCR sequence clusters from the two donors were largely donor specific. T-cell clones expanding and contracting after mild COVID-19 in two donors were tracked by longitudinal TCRalpha and TCRbeta repertoire sequencing. The cohort comprised two young, previously healthy adult volunteers, one female and one male. The study at large found these results: Only two mild cases were covered by the study, and larger cohorts that include severe cases with pre-infection samples were considered necessary. SARS-CoV-2 specificity of the second-wave clones peaking on day 37 was not confirmed. Contracting CD4+ clones turned up mainly in the CM and EM memory subsets, whereas EMRA was where CD8+ clones were enriched. Clones contracting from day 15 to 85 had balanced CD4/CD8 phenotypes, while a second wave expanding from day 15 to 37 was biased towards CD4+. Some responding clones were found in pre-infection memory, which suggests that pre-existing cross-reactive memory T cells took part in the SARS-CoV-2 response.

For sequencing, an Illumina NovaSeq 6000 was employed. TCRalpha and TCRbeta cDNA libraries were built by 5'RACE with constant-segment primers, adding sample barcodes and unique molecular identifiers. RNA was extracted from every sample with Trizol reagent. Amplification of the libraries took two PCR steps, and the second step added a second sample barcode plus Illumina TruSeq adapters. The libraries were sequenced on an Illumina NovaSeq using 2 x 150 bp paired-end reads. As for the original processing: Demultiplexing of reads and collapsing into UMI-guided consensus sequences were performed with migec v1.2.7. Using mixcr v2.1.11, UMI consensuses were aligned to TRA and TRB V and J templates and then assembled into clonotypes. Clonotypes were classified as expanded or contracted when called significant by both edgeR and NoisET, with noise models trained on biological replicates. For edgeR calls, the thresholds were a false discovery rate-adjusted p below 0.01 and a log2 fold-change of 1. As an exploratory analysis of dynamics, PCA with hierarchical clustering was applied to max-normalized trajectories of the 1000 most abundant clonotypes. The CD4 or CD8 phenotype of responding clones was assigned using the separately sequenced CD4+ and CD8+ repertoires. Using fastp trimming at Q25 and MiXCR clonotype assembly, TCRdb reanalyzed the public sequencing data and kept in-frame beta chains. When rows share a CDR3 protein, they turn into one entry using the most common DNA and genes. In this record, the V and J calls reflect TCRdb's handling and not the investigators' own analysis. The sample records around 200,000 distinct CDR3 sequences, approximately 10% of which are singletons. The ten largest clones represent less than 4% of the sample.

In the case of this clonotype: The antigen it recognizes is unknown. Per-base qualities were not stored, and no clone one base away is much larger.

Sequences MDHEN (CDR1) and SYDVKM (CDR2) are obtained from the germline V gene. Inclusive of the bounding cysteine and phenylalanine, the CDR3 is 15 residues long. This entry keeps only the CDR3 DNA: 45 bases, framed from base 1. At the junction V is shortened by 3 bases and J by 7 bases; bases outside the gene matches: 7. PBMCs were isolated by Ficoll-Paque density gradient centrifugation. The sample was PBMCs or a T cell subset sorted from them (not recorded which). The sequence joins TRBV28 to TRBJ1-5, with 9 central nucleotides matching TRBD1. The receptor was derived from a man aged 18 to 29 who had mild COVID-19 (a few samples of this study predate the infection). The sample titles of this study are shuffled in the database, so cell type and time point are left out; the donor was told from shared clones. Here is the DNA: TGTGCCAGCAGTTTTGGGGACAGGGCGAAACAGCCCCAGCATTTT. Translation gives CASSFGDRAKQPQHF.